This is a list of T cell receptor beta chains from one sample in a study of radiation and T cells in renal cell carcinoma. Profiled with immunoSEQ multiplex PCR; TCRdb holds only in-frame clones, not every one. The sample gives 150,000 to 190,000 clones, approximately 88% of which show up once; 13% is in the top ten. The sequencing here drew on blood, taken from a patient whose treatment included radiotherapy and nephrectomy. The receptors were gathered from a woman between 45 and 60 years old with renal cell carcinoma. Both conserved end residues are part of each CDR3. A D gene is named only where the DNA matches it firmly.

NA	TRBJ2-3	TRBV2	CASSDQGNYATDTQYF
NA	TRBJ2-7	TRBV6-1	CASRLGTYEQYF
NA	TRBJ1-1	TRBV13	CASSPSSTEVNTEAFF
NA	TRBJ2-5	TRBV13	CASRGGETQYF
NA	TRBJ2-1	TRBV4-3	CASSQDRRGPYNEQFF
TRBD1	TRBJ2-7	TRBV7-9	CASSQFRGRIDKNYEQYF
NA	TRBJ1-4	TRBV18	CASSPQGRSNEKLFF
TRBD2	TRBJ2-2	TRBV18	CASQRGANTGELFF
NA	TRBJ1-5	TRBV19	CASSMSTVNNQPQHF
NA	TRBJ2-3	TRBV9	CASSVGHIDTDTQYF
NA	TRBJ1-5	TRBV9	CASSVEGGPQHF
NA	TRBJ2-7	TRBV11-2	CASTPTAGNRYEQYF
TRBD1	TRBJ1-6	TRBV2	CASTGTGGSPLHF
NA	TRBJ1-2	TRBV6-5	CASTRAIGVGYGYTF
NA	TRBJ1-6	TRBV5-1	CASSLDPSSYNSPLHF
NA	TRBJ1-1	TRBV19	CASSMGGDFEAFF
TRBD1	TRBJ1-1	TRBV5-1	CASSLGRTGANTEAFF
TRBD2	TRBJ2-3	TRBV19	CASSNERGGSDTQYF
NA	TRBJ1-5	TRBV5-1	CASSLAGSGNQPQHF
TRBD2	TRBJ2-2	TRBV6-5	CASSYETGGPPGELFF
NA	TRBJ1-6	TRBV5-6	CASSPEWGGDSPLHF
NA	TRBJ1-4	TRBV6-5	CASSYRRPDNEKLFF
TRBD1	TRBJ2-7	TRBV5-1	CASSPGTGRYEQYF
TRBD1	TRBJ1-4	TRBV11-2	CASSPLLQGETNEKLFF
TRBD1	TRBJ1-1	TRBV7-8	CASSLTGGPTEAFF
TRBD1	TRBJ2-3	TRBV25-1	CASSEFTGGTADTQYF
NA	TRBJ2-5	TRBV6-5	CASSYAGRGRETQYF
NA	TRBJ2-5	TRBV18	CASSPQTGSGTQYF
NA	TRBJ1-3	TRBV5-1	CASSRDGTDSGNTIYF
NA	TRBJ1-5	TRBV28	CASSQPRDTQPQHF
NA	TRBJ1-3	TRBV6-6	CASSPGQSSGNTIYF
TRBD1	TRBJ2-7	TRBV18	CASSPGQENFAYEQYF
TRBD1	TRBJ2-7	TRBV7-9	CATQGQEDSYEQYF
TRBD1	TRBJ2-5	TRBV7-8	CASSLHYRGSETQYF
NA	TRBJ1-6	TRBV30	CAWSVTGVDSPLHF
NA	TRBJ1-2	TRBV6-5	CASSQGSGYTF
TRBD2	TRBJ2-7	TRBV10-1	CASNRTSGVDEQYF
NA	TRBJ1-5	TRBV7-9	CASSFSGGNQPQHF
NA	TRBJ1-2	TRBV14	CASSQDGWQYGYTF